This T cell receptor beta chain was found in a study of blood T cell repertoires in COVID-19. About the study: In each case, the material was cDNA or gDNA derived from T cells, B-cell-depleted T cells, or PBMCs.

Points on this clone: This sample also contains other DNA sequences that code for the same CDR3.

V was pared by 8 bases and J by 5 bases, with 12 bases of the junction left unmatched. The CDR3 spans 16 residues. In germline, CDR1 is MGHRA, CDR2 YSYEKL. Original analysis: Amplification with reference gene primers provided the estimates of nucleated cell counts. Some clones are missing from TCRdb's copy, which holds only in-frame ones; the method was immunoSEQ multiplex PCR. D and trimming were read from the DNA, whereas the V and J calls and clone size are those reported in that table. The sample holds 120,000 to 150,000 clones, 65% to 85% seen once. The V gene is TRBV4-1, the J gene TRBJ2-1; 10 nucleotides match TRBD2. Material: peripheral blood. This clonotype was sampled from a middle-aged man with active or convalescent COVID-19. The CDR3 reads CASATLAGVSHNEQFF. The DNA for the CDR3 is TGCGCCAGCGCCACTCTAGCGGGAGTTAGCCACAATGAGCAGTTCTTC.